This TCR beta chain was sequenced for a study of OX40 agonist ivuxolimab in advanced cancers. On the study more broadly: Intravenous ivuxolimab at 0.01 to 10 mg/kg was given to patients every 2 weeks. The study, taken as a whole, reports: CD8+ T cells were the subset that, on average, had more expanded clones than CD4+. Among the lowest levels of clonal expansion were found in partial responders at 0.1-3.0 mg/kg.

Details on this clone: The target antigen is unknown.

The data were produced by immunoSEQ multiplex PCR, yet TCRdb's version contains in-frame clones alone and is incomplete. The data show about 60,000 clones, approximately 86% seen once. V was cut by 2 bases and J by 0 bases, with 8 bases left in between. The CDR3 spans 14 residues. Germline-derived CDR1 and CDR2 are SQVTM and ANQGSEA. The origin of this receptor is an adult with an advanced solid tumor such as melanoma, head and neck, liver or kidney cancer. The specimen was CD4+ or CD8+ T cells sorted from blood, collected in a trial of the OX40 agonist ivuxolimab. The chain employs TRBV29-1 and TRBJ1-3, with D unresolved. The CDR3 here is CSVEHTNSGNTIYF. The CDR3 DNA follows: TGCAGCGTTGAACACACCAACTCTGGAAACACCATATATTTT.